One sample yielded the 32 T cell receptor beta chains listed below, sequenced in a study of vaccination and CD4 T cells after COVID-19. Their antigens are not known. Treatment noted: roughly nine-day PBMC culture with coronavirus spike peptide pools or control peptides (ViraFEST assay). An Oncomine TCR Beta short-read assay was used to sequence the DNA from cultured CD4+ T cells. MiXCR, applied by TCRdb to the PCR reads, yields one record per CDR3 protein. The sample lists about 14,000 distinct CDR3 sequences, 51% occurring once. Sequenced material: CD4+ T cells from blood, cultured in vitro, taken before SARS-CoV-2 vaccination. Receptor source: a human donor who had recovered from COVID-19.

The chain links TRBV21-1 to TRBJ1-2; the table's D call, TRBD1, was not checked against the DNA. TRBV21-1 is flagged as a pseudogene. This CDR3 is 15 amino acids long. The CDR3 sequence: CASSSRGPSSYGYTF. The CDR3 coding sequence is TGTGCCAGCAGCAGCAGGGGGCCCAGTAGCTATGGCTACACCTTC.

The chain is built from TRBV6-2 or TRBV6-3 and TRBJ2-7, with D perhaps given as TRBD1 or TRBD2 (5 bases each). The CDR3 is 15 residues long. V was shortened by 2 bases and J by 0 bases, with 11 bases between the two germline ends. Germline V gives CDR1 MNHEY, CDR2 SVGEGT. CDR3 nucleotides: TGTGCCAGCAGTTACGGGGGACCGTACTCCTACGAGCAGTACTTC. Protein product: CASSYGGPYSYEQYF.

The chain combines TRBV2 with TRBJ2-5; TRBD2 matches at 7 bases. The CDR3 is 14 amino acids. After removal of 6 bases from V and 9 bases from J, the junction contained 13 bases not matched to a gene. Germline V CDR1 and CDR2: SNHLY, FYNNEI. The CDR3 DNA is TGTGCCAGCAGCACAAGCGGGGCTCACGGGGCCCAGTACTTC. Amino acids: CASSTSGAHGAQYF. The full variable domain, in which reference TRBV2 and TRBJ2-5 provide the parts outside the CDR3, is EPEVTQTPSHQVTQMGQEVILRCVPISNHLYFYWYRQILGQKVEFLVSFYNNEISEKSEIFDDQFSVERPDGSNFTLKIRSTKLEDSAMYFCASSTSGAHGAQYFGPGTRLLVL.

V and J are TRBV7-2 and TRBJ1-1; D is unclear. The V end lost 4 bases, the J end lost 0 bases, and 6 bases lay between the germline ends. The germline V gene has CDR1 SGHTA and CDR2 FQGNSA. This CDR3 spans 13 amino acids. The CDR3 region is CASSSQVNTEAFF. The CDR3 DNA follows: TGTGCCAGCAGCTCTCAGGTGAACACTGAAGCTTTCTTT.

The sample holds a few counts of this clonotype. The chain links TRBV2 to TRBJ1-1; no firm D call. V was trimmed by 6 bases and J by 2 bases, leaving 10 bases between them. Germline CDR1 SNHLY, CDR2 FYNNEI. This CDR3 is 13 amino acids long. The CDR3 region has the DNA TGTGCCAGCAGCAGGATAGGCAACACTGAAGCTTTCTTT. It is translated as CASSRIGNTEAFF.

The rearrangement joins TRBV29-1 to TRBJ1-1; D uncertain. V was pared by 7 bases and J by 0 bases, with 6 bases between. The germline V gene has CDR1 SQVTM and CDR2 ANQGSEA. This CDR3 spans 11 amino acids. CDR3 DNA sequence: TGCAGCGCCCAGATGAACACTGAAGCTTTCTTT. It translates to CSAQMNTEAFF.

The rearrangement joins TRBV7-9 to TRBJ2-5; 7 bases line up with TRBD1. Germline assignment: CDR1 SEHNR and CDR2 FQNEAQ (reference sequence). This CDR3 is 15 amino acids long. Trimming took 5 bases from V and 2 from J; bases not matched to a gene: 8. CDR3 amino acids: CASSRLGQPQETQYF. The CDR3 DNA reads TGTGCCAGCAGCCGGCTGGGACAGCCTCAAGAGACCCAGTACTTC.

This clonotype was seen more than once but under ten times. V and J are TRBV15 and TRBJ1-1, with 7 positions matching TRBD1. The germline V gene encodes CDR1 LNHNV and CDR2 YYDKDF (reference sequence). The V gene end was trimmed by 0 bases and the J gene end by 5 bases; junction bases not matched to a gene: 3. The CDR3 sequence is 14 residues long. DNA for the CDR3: TGTGCCACCAGCAGAGAACCGGACAGGACTGAAGCTTTCTTT. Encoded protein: CATSREPDRTEAFF.

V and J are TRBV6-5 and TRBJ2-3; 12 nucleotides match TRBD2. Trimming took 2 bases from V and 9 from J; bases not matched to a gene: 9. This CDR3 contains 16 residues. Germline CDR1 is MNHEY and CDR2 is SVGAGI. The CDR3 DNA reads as TGTGCCAGCAGTTACGCGACTAGCGGGGGTTTTGACACGCAGTATTTT. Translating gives CASSYATSGGFDTQYF.

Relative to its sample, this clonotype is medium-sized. The CDR3 spells CSAREGRATYNSPLHF. DNA for the CDR3: TGCAGTGCTAGAGAGGGGAGAGCTACCTATAATTCACCCCTCCACTTT. The rearrangement uses TRBV20-1 and TRBJ1-6; D gene ambiguous. Germline assignment: CDR1 DFQATT and CDR2 SNEGSKA (reference sequence). The CDR3 extends over 16 amino acids. Trimming left V 0 bases short and J 2 bases short, with 11 bases between.

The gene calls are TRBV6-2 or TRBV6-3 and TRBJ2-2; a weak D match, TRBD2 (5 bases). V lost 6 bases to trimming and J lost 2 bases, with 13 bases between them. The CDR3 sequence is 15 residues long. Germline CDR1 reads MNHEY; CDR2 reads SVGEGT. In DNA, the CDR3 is TGTGCCAGCAGGCAACTCGGGGTTAACACCGGGGAGCTGTTTTTT. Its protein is CASRQLGVNTGELFF.

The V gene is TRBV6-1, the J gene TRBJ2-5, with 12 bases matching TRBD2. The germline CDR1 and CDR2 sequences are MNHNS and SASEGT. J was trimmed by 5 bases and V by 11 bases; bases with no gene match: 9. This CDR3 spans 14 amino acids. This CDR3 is CASPSGRAWETQYF. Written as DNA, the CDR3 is TGTGCCTCCCCTAGCGGGAGGGCCTGGGAGACCCAGTACTTC.

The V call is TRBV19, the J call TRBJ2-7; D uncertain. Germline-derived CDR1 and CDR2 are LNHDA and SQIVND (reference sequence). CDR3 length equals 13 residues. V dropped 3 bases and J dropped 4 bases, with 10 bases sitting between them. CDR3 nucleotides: TGTGCCAGTAGTATGACCGCCGTATACGAGCAGTACTTC. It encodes CASSMTAVYEQYF.

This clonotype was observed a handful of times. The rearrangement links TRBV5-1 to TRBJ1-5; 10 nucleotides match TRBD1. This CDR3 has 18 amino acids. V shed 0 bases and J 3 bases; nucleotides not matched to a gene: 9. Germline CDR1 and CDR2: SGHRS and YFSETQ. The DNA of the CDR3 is TGCGCCAGCAGCTTGGGCCTTAGGGGGACAGGGGACAATCAGCCCCAGCATTTT. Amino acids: CASSLGLRGTGDNQPQHF.

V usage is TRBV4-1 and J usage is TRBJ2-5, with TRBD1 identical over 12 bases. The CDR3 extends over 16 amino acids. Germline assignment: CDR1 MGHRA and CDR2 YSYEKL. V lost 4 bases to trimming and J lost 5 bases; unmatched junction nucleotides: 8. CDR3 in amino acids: CASSPSGTGGGETQYF. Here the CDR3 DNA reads TGCGCCAGCAGCCCCTCGGGGACAGGGGGCGGCGAGACCCAGTACTTC.

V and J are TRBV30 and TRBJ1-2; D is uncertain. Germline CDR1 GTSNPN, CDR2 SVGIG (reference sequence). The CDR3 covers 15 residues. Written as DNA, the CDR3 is TGTGCTGTCAGACGAGGTGTAACCCAATCCTATGGCTACACCTTC. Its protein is CAVRRGVTQSYGYTF. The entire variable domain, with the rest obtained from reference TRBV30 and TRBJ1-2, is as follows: SQTIHQWPATLVQPVGSPLSLECTVEGTSNPNLYWYRQAAGRGLQLLFYSVGIGQISSEVPQNLSASRPQDRQFILSSKKLLLSDSGFYLCAVRRGVTQSYGYTFGSGTRLTVV.

The CDR3 here is CASSPWSSGLSTDTQYF. CDR3 DNA: TGTGCCAGCAGCCCGTGGTCTAGCGGGTTGAGCACAGATACGCAGTATTTT. The chain links TRBV7-6 to TRBJ2-3; 8 bases fit TRBD2. The CDR3 has 17 amino acids. CDR1 is SGHVS and CDR2 is FNYEAQ in the germline V gene. Unmatched junction bases numbered 10, after V lost 5 bases and J lost 0 bases.

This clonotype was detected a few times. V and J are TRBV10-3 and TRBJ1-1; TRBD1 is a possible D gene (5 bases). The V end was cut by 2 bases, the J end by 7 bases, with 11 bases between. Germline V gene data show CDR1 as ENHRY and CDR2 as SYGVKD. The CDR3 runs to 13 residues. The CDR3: CAISETMTVEAFF. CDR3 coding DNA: TGTGCCATCAGTGAGACGATGACAGTTGAAGCTTTCTTT.

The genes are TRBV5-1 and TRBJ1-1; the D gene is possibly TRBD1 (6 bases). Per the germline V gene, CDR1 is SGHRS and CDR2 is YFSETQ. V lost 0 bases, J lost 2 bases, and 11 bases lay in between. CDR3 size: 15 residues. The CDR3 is CASSLARTENTEAFF. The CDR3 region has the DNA TGCGCCAGCAGCTTGGCAAGGACAGAAAACACTGAAGCTTTCTTT. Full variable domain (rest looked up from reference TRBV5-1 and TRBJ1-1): KAGVTQTPRYLIKTRGQQVTLSCSPISGHRSVSWYQQTPGQGLQFLFEYFSETQRNKGNFPGRFSGRQFSNSRSEMNVSTLELGDSALYLCASSLARTENTEAFFGQGTRLTVV.

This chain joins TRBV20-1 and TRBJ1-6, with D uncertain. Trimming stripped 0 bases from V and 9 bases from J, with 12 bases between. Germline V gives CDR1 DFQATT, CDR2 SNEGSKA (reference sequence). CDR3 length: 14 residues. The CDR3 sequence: CSARDPVQPSPLHF. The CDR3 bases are TGCAGTGCTAGAGACCCGGTCCAACCTTCACCCCTCCACTTT.

As DNA, the CDR3 is TGTGCCAGCAGTGAAGTAGGAGGGATCAATCATGGCTACACCTTC. Encoded protein: CASSEVGGINHGYTF. The chain joins TRBV6-1 to TRBJ1-2; D gene unclear. The CDR3 is made up of 15 amino acids. Per the germline V gene, CDR1 is MNHNS and CDR2 is SASEGT. With 1 base removed from V and 6 bases from J, the gap between germline ends came to 15 bases.

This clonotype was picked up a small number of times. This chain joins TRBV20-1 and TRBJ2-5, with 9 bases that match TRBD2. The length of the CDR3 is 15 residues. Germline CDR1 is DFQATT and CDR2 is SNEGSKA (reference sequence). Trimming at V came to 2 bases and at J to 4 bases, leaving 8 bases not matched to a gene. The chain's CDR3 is CSARFLAGMGETQYF. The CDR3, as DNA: TGCAGTGCTAGATTTCTAGCGGGGATGGGAGAGACCCAGTACTTC.

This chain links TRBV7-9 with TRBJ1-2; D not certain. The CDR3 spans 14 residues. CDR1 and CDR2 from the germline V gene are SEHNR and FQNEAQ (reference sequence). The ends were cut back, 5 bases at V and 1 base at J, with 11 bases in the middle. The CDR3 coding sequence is TGTGCCAGCAGCGGCGGACGGGGTAACTATGGCTACACCTTC. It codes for CASSGGRGNYGYTF.

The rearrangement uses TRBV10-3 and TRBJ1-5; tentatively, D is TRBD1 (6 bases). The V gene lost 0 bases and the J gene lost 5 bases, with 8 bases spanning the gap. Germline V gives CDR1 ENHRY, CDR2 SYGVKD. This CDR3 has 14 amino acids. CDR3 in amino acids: CAISESGGDQPQHF. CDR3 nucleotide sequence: TGTGCCATCAGTGAGTCAGGGGGAGATCAGCCCCAGCATTTT.

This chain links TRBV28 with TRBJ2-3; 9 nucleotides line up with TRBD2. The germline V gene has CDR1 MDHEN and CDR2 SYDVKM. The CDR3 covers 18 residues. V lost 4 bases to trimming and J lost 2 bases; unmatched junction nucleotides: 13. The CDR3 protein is CASSSLLTSGAFTDTQYF. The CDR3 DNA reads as TGTGCCAGCAGTTCCCTATTGACTAGCGGAGCGTTCACAGATACGCAGTATTTT.

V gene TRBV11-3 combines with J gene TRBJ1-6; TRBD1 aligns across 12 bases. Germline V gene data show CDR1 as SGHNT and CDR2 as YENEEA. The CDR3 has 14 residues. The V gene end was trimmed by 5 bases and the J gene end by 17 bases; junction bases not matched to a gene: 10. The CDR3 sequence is CASSHRDRGLEFHF. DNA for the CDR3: TGTGCCAGCAGCCACCGGGACAGGGGGCTAGAATTCCACTTT. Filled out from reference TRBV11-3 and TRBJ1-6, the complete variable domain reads EAGVVQSPRYKIIEKKQPVAFWCNPISGHNTLYWYLQNLGQGPELLIRYENEEAVDDSQLPKDRFSAERLKGVDSTLKIQPAELGDSAVYLCASSHRDRGLEFHFGNGTRLTVT.

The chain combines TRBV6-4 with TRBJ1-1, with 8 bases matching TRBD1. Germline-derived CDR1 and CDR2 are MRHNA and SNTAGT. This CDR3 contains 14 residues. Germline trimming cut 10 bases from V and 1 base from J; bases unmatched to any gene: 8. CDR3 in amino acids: CAKGQGGRNTEAFF. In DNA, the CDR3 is TGTGCCAAAGGACAGGGTGGACGGAACACTGAAGCTTTCTTT.

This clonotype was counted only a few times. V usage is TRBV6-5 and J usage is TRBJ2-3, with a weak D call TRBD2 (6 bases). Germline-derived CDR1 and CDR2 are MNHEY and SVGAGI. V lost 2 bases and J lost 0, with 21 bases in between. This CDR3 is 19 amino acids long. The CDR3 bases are TGTGCCAGCAGTTACGGTTCGGGGGTTAGCTATTCTAGCACAGATACGCAGTATTTT. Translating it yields CASSYGSGVSYSSTDTQYF.

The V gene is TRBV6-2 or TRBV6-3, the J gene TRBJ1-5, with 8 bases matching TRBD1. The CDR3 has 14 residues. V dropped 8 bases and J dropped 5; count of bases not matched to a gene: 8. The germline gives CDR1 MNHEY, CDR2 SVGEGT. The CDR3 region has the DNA TGTGCCAGCGGGGCAGGGGGCGTATATCAGCCCCAGCATTTT. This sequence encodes CASGAGGVYQPQHF.

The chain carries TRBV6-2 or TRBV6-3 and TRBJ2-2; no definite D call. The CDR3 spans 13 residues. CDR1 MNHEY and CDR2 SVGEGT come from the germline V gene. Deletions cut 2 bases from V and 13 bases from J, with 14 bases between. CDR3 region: CASSYRLLLGLFF. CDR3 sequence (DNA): TGTGCCAGCAGTTACCGGCTCCTCCTAGGGCTGTTTTTT.

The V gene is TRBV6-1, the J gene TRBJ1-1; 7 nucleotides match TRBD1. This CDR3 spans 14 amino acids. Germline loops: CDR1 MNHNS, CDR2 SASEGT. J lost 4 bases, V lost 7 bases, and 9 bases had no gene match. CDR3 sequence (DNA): TGTGCCAGCACTAGTACAGGGGTTATCACTGAAGCTTTCTTT. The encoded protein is CASTSTGVITEAFF.

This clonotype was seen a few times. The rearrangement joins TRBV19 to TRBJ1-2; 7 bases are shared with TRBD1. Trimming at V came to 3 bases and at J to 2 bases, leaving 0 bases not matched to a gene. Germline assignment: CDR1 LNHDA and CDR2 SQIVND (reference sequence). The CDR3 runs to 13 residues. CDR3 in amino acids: CASSMDRNYGYTF. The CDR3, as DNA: TGTGCCAGTAGTATGGACAGGAACTATGGCTACACCTTC. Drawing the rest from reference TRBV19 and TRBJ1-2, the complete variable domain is DGGITQSPKYLFRKEGQNVTLSCEQNLNHDAMYWYRQDPGQGLRLIYYSQIVNDFQKGDIAEGYSVSREKKESFPLTVTSAQKNPTAFYLCASSMDRNYGYTFGSGTRLTVV.